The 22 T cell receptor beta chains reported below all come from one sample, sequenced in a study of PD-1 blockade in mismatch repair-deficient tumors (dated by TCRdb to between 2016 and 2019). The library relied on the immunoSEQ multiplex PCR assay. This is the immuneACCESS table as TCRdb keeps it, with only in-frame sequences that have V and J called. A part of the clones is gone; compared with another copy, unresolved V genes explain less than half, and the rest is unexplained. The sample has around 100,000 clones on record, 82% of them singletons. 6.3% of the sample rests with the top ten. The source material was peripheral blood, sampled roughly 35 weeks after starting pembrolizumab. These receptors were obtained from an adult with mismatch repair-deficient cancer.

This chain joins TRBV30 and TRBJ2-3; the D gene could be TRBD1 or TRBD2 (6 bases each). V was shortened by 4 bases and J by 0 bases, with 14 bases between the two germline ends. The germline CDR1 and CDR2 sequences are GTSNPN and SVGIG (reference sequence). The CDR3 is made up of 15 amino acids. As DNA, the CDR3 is TGTGCCTGGACCCTGAGGGGGGCCAGCACAGATACGCAGTATTTT. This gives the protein CAWTLRGASTDTQYF.

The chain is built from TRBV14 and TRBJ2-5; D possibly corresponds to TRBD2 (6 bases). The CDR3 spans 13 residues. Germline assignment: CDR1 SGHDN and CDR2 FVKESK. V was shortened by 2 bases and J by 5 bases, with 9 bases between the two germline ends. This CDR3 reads CASSQLGRETQYF. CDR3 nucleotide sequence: TGTGCCAGCAGCCAATTAGGGAGGGAGACCCAGTACTTC.

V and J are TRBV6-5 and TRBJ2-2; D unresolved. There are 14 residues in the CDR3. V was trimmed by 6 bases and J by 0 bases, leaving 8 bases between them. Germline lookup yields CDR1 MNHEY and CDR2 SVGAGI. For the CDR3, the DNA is TGTGCCAGCAGCCCTACGGCGAACACCGGGGAGCTGTTTTTT. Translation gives CASSPTANTGELFF.

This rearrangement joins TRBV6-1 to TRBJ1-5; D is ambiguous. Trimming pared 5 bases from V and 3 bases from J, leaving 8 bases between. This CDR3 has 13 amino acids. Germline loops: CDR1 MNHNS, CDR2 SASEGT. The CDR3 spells CASSPQVNQPQHF. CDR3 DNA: TGTGCCAGCAGTCCCCAGGTCAATCAGCCCCAGCATTTT.

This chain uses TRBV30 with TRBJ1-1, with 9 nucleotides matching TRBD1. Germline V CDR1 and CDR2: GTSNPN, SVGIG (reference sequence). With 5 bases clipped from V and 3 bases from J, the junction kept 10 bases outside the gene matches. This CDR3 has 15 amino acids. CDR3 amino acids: CAWPRDREGDTEAFF. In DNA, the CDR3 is TGTGCCTGGCCCCGGGACAGGGAGGGAGACACTGAAGCTTTCTTT.

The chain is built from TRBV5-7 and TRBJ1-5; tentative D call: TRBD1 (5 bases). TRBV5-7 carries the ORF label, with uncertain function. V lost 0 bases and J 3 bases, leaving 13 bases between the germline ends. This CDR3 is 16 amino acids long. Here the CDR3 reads CASSLEGASNNQPQHF. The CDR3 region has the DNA TGTGCCAGCAGCTTGGAAGGGGCTAGTAACAATCAGCCCCAGCATTTT.

The CDR3 DNA reads as TGTGCCAGCACTCCCTCGGAGACCCAGTACTTC. Translation gives CASTPSETQYF. The chain carries TRBV7-9 and TRBJ2-5; unclear D gene. The CDR3 covers 11 residues. V lost 7 bases and J 5 bases, leaving 8 bases between the germline ends. Germline CDR1 is SEHNR and CDR2 is FQNEAQ (reference sequence).

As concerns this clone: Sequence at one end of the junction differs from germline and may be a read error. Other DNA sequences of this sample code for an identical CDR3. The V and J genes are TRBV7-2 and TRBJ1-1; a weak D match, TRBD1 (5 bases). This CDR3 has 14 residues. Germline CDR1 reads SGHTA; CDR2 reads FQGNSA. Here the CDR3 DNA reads TGTGCTAGCAGCTTAGTGGGAGCAGGGTTGCAAGCTTTCTTT. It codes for CASSLVGAGLQAFF.

The CDR3 reads CASIAAGGGNTQYF. As DNA, the CDR3 is TGTGCCAGCATCGCGGCGGGAGGGGGGAATACGCAGTATTTT. The chain uses TRBV6-5 and TRBJ2-3; 9 bases map to TRBD2. CDR1 is MNHEY and CDR2 is SVGAGI in the germline V gene. The CDR3 extends over 14 amino acids. V shed 7 bases, J shed 7 bases, and the junction held 9 bases outside the gene matches.

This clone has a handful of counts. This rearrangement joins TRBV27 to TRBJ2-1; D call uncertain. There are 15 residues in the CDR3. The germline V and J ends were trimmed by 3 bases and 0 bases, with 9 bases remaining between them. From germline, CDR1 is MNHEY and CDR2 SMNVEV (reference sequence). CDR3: CASSFSGISYNEQFF. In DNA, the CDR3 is TGTGCCAGCAGTTTTAGTGGGATCTCCTACAATGAGCAGTTCTTC.

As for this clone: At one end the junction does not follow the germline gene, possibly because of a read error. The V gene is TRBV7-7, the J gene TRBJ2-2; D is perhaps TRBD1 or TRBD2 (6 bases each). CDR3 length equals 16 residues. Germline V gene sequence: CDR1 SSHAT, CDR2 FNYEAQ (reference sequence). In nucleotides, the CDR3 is TGTGCTAGCAGCTTAGTGGGGGGCGCCGATACCGGGGAGCTGTTTTTT. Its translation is CASSLVGGADTGELFF.

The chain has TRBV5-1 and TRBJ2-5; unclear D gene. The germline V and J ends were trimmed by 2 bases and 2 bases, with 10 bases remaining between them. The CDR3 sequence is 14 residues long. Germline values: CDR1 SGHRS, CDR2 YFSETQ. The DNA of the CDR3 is TGCGCCAGCAGCTTTGGAGTTAATCAAGAGACCCAGTACTTC. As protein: CASSFGVNQETQYF.

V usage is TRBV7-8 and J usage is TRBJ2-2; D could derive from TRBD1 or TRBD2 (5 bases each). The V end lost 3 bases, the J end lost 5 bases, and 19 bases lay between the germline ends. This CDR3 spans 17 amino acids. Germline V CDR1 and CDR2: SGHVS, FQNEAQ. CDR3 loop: CASSFWAGTMGTGELFF. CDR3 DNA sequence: TGTGCCAGCAGCTTTTGGGCCGGGACCATGGGGACCGGGGAGCTGTTTTTT.

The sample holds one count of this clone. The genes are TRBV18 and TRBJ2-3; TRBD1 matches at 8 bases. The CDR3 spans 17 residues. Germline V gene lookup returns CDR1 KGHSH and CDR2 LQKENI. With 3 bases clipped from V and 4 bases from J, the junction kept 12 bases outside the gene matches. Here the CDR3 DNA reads TGTGCCAGCTCACCCTTCCTGGACAGGGTTTTCGCAGATACGCAGTATTTT. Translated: CASSPFLDRVFADTQYF.

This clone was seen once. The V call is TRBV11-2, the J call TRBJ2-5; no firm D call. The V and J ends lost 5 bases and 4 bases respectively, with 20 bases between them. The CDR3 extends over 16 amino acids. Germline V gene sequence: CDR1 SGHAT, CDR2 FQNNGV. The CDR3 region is CASSRSSVTTGETQYF. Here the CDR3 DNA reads TGTGCCAGCAGCCGTTCGAGCGTAACCACGGGAGAGACCCAGTACTTC.

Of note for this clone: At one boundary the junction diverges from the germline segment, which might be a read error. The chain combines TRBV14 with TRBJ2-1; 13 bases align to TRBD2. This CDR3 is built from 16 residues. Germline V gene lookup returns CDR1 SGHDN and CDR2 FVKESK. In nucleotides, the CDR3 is TGTGCCAGCAGTCAAGGGACTAGCGGGATCGTCGGTGAGCAGTTCTTC. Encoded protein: CASSQGTSGIVGEQFF.

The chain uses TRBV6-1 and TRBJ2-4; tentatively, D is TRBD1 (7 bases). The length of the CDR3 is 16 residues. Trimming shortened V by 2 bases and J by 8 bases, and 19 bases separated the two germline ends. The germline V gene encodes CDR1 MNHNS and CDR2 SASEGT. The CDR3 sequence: CASSETGVRGKDIQYF. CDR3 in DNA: TGTGCCAGCAGTGAAACAGGGGTTCGGGGGAAGGACATTCAGTACTTC.

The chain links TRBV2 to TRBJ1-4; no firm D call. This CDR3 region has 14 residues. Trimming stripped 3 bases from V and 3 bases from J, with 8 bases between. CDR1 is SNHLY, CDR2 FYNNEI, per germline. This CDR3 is CASSDGVPNEKLFF. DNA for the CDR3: TGTGCCAGCAGTGATGGGGTTCCTAATGAAAAACTGTTTTTT. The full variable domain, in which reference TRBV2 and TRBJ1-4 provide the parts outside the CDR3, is EPEVTQTPSHQVTQMGQEVILRCVPISNHLYFYWYRQILGQKVEFLVSFYNNEISEKSEIFDDQFSVERPDGSNFTLKIRSTKLEDSAMYFCASSDGVPNEKLFFGSGTQLSVL.

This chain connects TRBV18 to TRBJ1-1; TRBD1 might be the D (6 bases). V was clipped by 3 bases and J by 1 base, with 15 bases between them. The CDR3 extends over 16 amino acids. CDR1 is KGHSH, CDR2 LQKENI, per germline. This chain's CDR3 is CASSPRTAQSNTEAFF. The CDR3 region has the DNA TGTGCCAGCTCACCCCGGACAGCCCAATCGAACACTGAAGCTTTCTTT.

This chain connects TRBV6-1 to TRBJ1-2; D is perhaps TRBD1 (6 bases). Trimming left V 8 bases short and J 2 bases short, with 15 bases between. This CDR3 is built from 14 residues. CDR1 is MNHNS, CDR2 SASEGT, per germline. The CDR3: CASVEGGLNYGYTF. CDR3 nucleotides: TGTGCCAGCGTGGAGGGGGGGCTCAACTATGGCTACACCTTC.

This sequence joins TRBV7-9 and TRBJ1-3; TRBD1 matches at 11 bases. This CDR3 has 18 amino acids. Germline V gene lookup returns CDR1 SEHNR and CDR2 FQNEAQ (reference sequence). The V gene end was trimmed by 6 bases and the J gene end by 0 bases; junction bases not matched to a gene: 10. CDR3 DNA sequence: TGTGCCAGCAGGAAATCCCGGGACAGGGGGTCCTCTGGAAACACCATATATTTT. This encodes CASRKSRDRGSSGNTIYF.

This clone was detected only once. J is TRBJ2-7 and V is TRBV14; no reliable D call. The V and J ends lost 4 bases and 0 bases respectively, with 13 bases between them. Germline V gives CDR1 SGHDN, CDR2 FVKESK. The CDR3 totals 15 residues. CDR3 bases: TGTGCCAGCAGCCTTTTGGACGGAAACTCCTACGAGCAGTACTTC. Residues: CASSLLDGNSYEQYF.